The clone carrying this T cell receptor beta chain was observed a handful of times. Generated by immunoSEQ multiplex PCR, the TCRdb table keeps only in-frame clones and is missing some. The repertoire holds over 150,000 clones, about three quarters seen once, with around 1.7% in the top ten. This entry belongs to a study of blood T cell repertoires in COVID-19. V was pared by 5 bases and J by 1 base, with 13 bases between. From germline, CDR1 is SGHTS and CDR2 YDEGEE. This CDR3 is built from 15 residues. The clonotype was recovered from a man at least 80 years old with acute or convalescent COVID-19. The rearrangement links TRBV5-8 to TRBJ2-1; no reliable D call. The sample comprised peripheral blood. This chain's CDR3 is CASSLRLISYNEQFF. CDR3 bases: TGTGCCAGCAGTTTGCGACTTATTTCCTACAATGAGCAGTTCTTC.